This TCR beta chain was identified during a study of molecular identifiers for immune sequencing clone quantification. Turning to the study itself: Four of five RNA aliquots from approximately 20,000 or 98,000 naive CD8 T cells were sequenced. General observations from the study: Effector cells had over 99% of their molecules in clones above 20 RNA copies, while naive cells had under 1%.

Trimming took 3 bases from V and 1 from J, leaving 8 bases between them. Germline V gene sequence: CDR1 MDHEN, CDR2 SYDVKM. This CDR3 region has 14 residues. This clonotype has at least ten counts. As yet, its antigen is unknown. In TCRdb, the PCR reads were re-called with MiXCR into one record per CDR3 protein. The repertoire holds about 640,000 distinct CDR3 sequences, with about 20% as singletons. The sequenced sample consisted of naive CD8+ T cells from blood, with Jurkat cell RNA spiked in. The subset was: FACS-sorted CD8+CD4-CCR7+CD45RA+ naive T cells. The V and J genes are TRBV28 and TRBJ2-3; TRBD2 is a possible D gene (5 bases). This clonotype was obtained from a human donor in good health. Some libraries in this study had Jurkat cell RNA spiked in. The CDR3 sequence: CASSLDSGTDTQYF. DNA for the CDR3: TGTGCCAGCAGTTTGGATAGCGGCACAGATACGCAGTATTTT.